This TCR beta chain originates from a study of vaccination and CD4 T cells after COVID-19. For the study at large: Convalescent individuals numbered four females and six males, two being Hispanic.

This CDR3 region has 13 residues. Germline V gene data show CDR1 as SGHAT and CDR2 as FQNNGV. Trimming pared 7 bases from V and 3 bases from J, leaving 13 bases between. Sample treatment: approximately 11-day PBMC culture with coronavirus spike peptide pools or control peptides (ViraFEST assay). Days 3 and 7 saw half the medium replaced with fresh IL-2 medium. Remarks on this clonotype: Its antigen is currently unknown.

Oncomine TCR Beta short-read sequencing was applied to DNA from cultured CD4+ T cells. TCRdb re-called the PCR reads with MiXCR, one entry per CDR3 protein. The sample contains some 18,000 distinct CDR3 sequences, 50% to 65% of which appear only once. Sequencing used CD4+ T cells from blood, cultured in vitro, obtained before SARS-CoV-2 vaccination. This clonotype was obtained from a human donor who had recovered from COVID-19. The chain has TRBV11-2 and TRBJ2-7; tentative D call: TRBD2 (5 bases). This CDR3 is CASMRTSDYEQYF. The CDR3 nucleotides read TGTGCCAGCATGCGGACTTCTGACTACGAGCAGTACTTC.